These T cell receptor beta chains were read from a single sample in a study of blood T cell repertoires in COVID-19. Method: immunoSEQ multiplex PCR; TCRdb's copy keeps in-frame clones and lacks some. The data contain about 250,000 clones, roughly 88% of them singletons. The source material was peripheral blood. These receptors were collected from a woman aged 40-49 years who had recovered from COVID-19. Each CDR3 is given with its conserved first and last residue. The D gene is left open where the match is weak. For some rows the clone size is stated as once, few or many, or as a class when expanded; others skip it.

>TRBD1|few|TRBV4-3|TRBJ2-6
CASSQAQGSGANVLTF
TGCGCCAGCAGCCAAGCACAGGGGTCTGGGGCCAACGTCCTGACTTTC
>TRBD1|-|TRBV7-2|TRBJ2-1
CASNDQSRGSNEQFF
TGTGCCAGCAATGACCAGTCCAGGGGGAGTAATGAGCAGTTCTTC
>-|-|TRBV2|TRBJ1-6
CASSERGNSPLHF
TGTGCCAGCAGTGAAAGGGGAAATTCACCCCTCCACTTT
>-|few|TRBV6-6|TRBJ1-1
CASSRFWGVGAEGTEAFF
TGTGCCAGCAGTCGATTCTGGGGTGTTGGCGCCGAGGGTACTGAAGCTTTCTTT
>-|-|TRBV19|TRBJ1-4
CASSGTGIGKLFF
TGTGCCAGTAGTGGTACAGGGATTGGAAAACTGTTTTTT
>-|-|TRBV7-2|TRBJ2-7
CASSLLRREQYF
TGTGCCAGCAGCTTACTTCGTCGCGAGCAGTACTTC
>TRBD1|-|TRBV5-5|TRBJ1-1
CASSLGGTGGRTEAFF
TGTGCCAGCAGCTTGGGAGGGACAGGGGGCAGGACTGAAGCTTTCTTT
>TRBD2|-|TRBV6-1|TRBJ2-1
CASSERTSGEYNEQFF
TGTGCCAGCAGTGAACGGACTAGCGGGGAGTACAATGAGCAGTTCTTC
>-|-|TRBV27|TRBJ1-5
CASSLSWSGSGRNQPQHF
TGTGCCAGCAGTTTATCCTGGTCCGGCAGCGGCCGCAATCAGCCCCAGCATTTT
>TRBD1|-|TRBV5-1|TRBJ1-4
CASSLEVGGFEKLFF
TGCGCCAGCAGCTTGGAGGTAGGGGGCTTTGAAAAACTGTTTTTT
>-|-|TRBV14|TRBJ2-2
CASSIVGVNTGELFF
TGTGCCAGCAGCATTGTAGGGGTGAACACCGGGGAGCTGTTTTTT
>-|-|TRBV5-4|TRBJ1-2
CASRSNRDYFYGYTF
TGTGCCAGCAGGTCGAACAGGGACTACTTCTATGGCTACACCTTC
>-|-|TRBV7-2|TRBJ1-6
CASSLQGPGSPLHF
TGTGCCAGCAGCTTACAGGGCCCGGGCTCACCCCTCCACTTT
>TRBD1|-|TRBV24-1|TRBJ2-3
CATSDQTGFSTDTQYF
TGTGCCACCAGTGACCAGACAGGGTTCAGCACAGATACGCAGTATTTT
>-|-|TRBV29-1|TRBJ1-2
CSVGSVRGSGYTF
TGCAGCGTCGGGTCCGTCAGGGGATCCGGCTACACCTTC
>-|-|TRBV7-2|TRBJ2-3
CASSLDTGSDTQYF
TGTGCCAGCAGCTTAGACACGGGGAGTGATACGCAGTATTTT
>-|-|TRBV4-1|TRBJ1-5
CASSQATGSSNQPQHF
TGCGCCAGCAGCCAAGCTACAGGGAGTTCGAATCAGCCCCAGCATTTT
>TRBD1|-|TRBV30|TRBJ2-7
CAWMGQGAYEQYF
TGTGCCTGGATGGGACAGGGGGCTTACGAGCAGTACTTC
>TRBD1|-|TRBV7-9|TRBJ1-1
CASSLARGETEAFF
TGTGCCAGCAGCTTGGCCAGGGGGGAAACTGAAGCTTTCTTT
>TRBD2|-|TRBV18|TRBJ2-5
CASSPSAGGETQYF
TGTGCCAGCTCACCGTCGGCGGGAGGGGAGACCCAGTACTTC
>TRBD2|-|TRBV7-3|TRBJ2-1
CASSLTTSGGQWFF
TGTGCCAGCAGCTTAACGACTAGCGGGGGGCAGTGGTTCTTC
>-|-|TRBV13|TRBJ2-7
CASSSTRVTYEQYF
TGTGCCAGCAGCTCTACCCGGGTAACCTACGAGCAGTACTTC
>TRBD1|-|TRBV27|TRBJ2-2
CASSKDRAPGELFF
TGTGCCAGCAGTAAAGACAGGGCCCCCGGGGAGCTGTTTTTT
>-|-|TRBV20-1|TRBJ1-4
CRTGANEKLFF
TGCAGGACGGGGGCTAATGAAAAACTGTTTTTT
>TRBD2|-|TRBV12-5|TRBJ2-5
CASGSGLAGGPGETQYF
TGTGCTAGTGGTTCGGGACTAGCGGGAGGGCCGGGAGAGACCCAGTACTTC
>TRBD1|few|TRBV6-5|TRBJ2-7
CASSSGGAFYEQYF
TGTGCCAGCAGTTCAGGGGGCGCGTTCTACGAGCAGTACTTC
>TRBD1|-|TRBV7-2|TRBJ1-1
CASSLMTGGITEAFF
TGTGCCAGCAGCCTCATGACAGGGGGCATCACTGAAGCTTTCTTT
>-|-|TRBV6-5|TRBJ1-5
CASSPTVTRNQPQHF
TGTGCCAGCAGTCCTACAGTTACCCGCAATCAGCCCCAGCATTTT
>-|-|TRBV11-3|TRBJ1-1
CASSLASVVNTEAFF
TGTGCCAGCAGCTTAGCGTCGGTAGTGAACACTGAAGCTTTCTTT
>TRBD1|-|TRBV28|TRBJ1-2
CASGQGDGYTF
TGTGCCAGCGGACAGGGTGATGGCTACACCTTC
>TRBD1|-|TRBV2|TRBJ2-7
CASSEYRGYEQYF
TGTGCCAGCAGTGAATACAGGGGCTACGAGCAGTACTTC
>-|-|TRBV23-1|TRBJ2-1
CASSQSPSVIGRDYNEQFF
TGCGCCAGCAGTCAATCCCCCAGCGTGATAGGGCGGGACTACAATGAGCAGTTCTTC
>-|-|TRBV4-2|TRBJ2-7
CASSQDRGNEQYF
TGTGCCAGCAGCCAAGATCGAGGCAACGAGCAGTACTTC
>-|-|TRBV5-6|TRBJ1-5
CASSLAGNQPQHF
TGTGCCAGCAGCTTGGCCGGCAATCAGCCCCAGCATTTT
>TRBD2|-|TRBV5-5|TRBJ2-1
CASSLGLAGGTSEQFF
TGTGCCAGCAGCTTGGGTTTAGCGGGAGGGACGAGTGAGCAGTTCTTC
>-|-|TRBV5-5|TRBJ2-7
CASSLTGSLSYEQYF
TGTGCCAGCAGCTTGACAGGGTCCTTATCCTACGAGCAGTACTTC